Only a few counts were recorded for the clone carrying this T cell receptor beta chain. Antigen unknown. The CDR3 is 16 residues long. The germline CDR1 and CDR2 sequences are SQVTM and ANQGSEA. After removal of 4 bases from V and 1 base from J, the junction contained 5 bases not matched to a gene. Expressed TCRB transcripts were sequenced after all isolated RNA was converted to cDNA. Using immunoSEQ multiplex PCR, the repertoire was profiled, and TCRdb retains in-frame clones only, with some absent. The sample lists 350,000 to 400,000 clones, roughly 12% seen once, with 0.01% in the top ten. This sample is drawn from a study of beta chain features in type 1 diabetes. Study-wide results and limits: In all four CD4+ subsets, TCRB CDR3 length was significantly, moderately reduced in type 1 diabetes.

The J gene is TRBJ2-3, the V gene TRBV29-1; 13 bases match TRBD2. The sequence was collected from a woman between 18 and 29 years old with type 1 diabetes. The sequencing input was naive CD4+ T cells from blood. As DNA, the CDR3 is TGCAGCGTTGCACTAGCGGGGGGGCTCGGCACAGATACGCAGTATTTT. This encodes CSVALAGGLGTDTQYF.